These T cell receptor beta chains were read from a single sample in a study of blood T cells in healthy people across ages. TCRdb itself ran the 5' RACE reads through MiXCR, one entry per CDR3 protein. Of 1,100,000 or so distinct CDR3 sequences detected, 45% appear once; the ten largest clones hold 15% to 20%. The sample taken for sequencing was blood. The receptors shown here come from a woman aged 55-69 years in good health. The CDR3 runs from the conserved cysteine through the conserved F or W. Each record gives: V gene, CDR3 protein.

TRBV14	CASSQELQRTGMSYEQYF
TRBV4-1	CASSQDGVSRETQYF
TRBV28	CASKRDTLGYTF
TRBV7-9	CASSLFEGQLAKNIQYF
TRBV5-5	CASSFRDRFYEQYF
TRBV12-3/TRBV12-4	CASSLGTLTQYF
TRBV14	CASSQLDSNEQYF
TRBV29-1	CSAEGGEVLQETQYF
TRBV19	CASSMGWDTEAFF
TRBV11-2	CASSSQGAWKNEQFF
TRBV6-5	CASNLAGGGADTQYF
TRBV28	CASSLPYRGHNYGYTF
TRBV20-1	CSARASGRKSYNEQFF